This T cell receptor beta chain came from a study of control samples from healthy donors and cancer patients. Per the germline V gene, CDR1 is MNHNY and CDR2 is SVGAGI (reference sequence). J lost 8 bases, V lost 5 bases, and 17 bases had no gene match. The CDR3 has 16 amino acids. Profiled with immunoSEQ multiplex PCR; TCRdb holds only in-frame clones, not every one. Here the sample spans around 160,000 clones, approximately 93% being singletons. Sequenced sample: blood. The receptor was isolated from a man aged 18 to 29 in good health. The V gene is TRBV6-6, the J gene TRBJ1-2; 7 nucleotides align to TRBD1. CDR3 residues: CASSRQGKSEAQGYTF. CDR3 coding DNA: TGTGCCAGCAGTCGACAGGGTAAGAGCGAGGCGCAAGGCTACACCTTC.